This passage covers 24 T cell receptor beta chains from one sample sequenced in a study of cytomegalovirus exposure and HLA in healthy donors. With 60 Vbeta and 13 Jbeta primers, the PCR was carried out. The repertoire was sequenced with immunoSEQ multiplex PCR; TCRdb's copy has only in-frame clones and lacks some. Among about 170,000 clones, about 62% were seen once, and the ten largest hold 2.5% to 3%. Sequencing used PBMCs. Every receptor here comes from a man aged 35 to 55 in good health and CMV-seronegative.

V usage is TRBV2 and J usage is TRBJ1-1; D call uncertain. Trimming removed 6 bases from V and 6 bases from J, with 8 bases in between. CDR1 is SNHLY and CDR2 is FYNNEI in the germline V gene. CDR3 length: 11 residues. CDR3 sequence reads: CASRSSPEAFF. CDR3 sequence (DNA): TGTGCCAGCAGGTCGAGCCCTGAAGCTTTCTTT.

About this clone: A read error may produce the germline difference seen at one junction end. The chain recombines TRBV30 with TRBJ2-1, with D maybe TRBD2 (6 bases). The V gene's germline CDR1 is GTSNPN and CDR2 SVGIG (reference sequence). The CDR3 spans 14 residues. The CDR3 coding sequence is TGTGCCGGGAGGTCCCTGTCTCTCTACAATGAGCAGTTCTTC. Translating gives CAGRSLSLYNEQFF.

This clone was counted between two and nine times. V gene TRBV6-1 combines with J gene TRBJ1-1; D perhaps matches TRBD1 (5 bases). CDR3 size: 12 residues. V lost 8 bases and J lost 3, with 10 bases in between. The germline V gene encodes CDR1 MNHNS and CDR2 SASEGT. CDR3: CASRGRDTEAFF. CDR3 nucleotide sequence: TGTGCCAGCCGGGGGAGGGACACTGAAGCTTTCTTT.

CDR3 nucleotide sequence: TGTGCCAGCAGGCTGACAGTGTCCTACGAGCAGTACTTC. Protein: CASRLTVSYEQYF. The chain is built from TRBV2 and TRBJ2-7, with D perhaps matching TRBD1 (5 bases). From germline, CDR1 is SNHLY and CDR2 FYNNEI. This CDR3 contains 13 residues. Trimming left V 6 bases short and J 1 base short, with 10 bases between.

The chain is built from TRBV6-7 and TRBJ1-1, with 7 bases lining up with TRBD1. TRBV6-7 is an ORF, and what it does is uncertain. V was clipped by 8 bases and J by 2 bases; unmatched bases: 5. The CDR3 loop spans 13 amino acids. CDR3 loop: CASATGTNTEAFF. DNA of the CDR3: TGTGCCAGCGCGACAGGGACTAACACTGAAGCTTTCTTT.

The V and J genes are TRBV4-3 and TRBJ1-2, with 7 bases matching TRBD1. This CDR3 is 16 amino acids long. Germline lookup yields CDR1 LGHNA and CDR2 YSLEER. V gave up 0 bases and J gave up 4 bases; unmatched junction bases: 8. The CDR3 spells CASSQEPPGGRYGYTF. Written as DNA, the CDR3 is TGCGCCAGCAGCCAAGAGCCGCCAGGGGGTCGCTATGGCTACACCTTC.

This chain connects TRBV5-1 to TRBJ2-7; 7 nucleotides agree with TRBD1. Germline CDR1 is SGHRS and CDR2 is YFSETQ. The CDR3 length is 13 residues. The ends lost 4 bases at V and 2 bases at J; junction bases unmatched: 3. The CDR3 DNA reads as TGCGCCAGCAGCATTGGGACAGCCTACGAGCAGTACTTC. Translating gives CASSIGTAYEQYF.

This chain links TRBV7-3 with TRBJ2-1; 8 bases align to TRBD2. CDR1 is SGHTA, CDR2 FQGTGA, per germline. With 2 bases clipped from V and 5 bases from J, the junction kept 8 bases outside the gene matches. The CDR3 runs to 16 residues. CDR3 in DNA: TGTGCCAGCAGCTTAGATAGCGGGGCAGGCAACAATGAGCAGTTCTTC. The encoded protein is CASSLDSGAGNNEQFF.

V usage is TRBV7-6 and J usage is TRBJ2-2; D is uncertain. The CDR3 has 13 residues. Germline CDR1 and CDR2: SGHVS and FNYEAQ. V lost 5 bases and J lost 4, with 8 bases in between. CDR3 coding DNA: TGTGCCAGCAGCCTTATCCCCACCGGGGAGCTGTTTTTT. Amino acid sequence: CASSLIPTGELFF.

J is TRBJ2-5 and V is TRBV7-9, with TRBD2 matching over 13 bases. CDR1 and CDR2 from the germline V gene are SEHNR and FQNEAQ (reference sequence). CDR3 length: 15 amino acids. Germline trimming cut 2 bases from V and 4 bases from J; bases unmatched to any gene: 1. The CDR3 region is CASSLTSGGAETQYF. CDR3 bases: TGTGCCAGCAGCTTAACTAGCGGGGGGGCAGAGACCCAGTACTTC.

V and J are TRBV19 and TRBJ1-1; D remains ambiguous. Germline V lookup: CDR1 LNHDA, CDR2 SQIVND (reference sequence). Trimming stripped 7 bases from V and 1 base from J, with 10 bases between. This CDR3 region has 13 residues. CDR3 region: CASTARGNTEAFF. In nucleotides, the CDR3 is TGTGCCAGTACCGCGCGGGGGAACACTGAAGCTTTCTTT.

This rearrangement joins TRBV5-1 to TRBJ2-5, with 8 bases fitting TRBD1. The DNA end favors TRBJ2-7, so the J call may be wrong. This CDR3 comprises 16 residues. In germline, CDR1 is SGHRS, CDR2 YFSETQ. CDR3 coding DNA: TGCGCCAGCAGCTTTAGGACAGGGACGAACTCCTACGAGCAGTACTTC. Translation: CASSFRTGTNSYEQYF.

The chain employs TRBV19 and TRBJ1-5; perhaps TRBD1 as D (6 bases). V lost 0 bases to trimming and J lost 2 bases, with 17 bases between them. The CDR3 runs 18 residues. CDR1 and CDR2 (germline): LNHDA, SQIVND (reference sequence). This CDR3 is CASSIDWSRGGRNQPQHF. CDR3 DNA sequence: TGTGCCAGTAGTATAGATTGGTCGCGGGGGGGCCGCAATCAGCCCCAGCATTTT.

This clone occurred a few times. V and J are TRBV13 and TRBJ2-1; D unclear. The CDR3 length is 16 residues. V gave up 0 bases and J gave up 4 bases, with 13 bases separating them. The V gene's germline CDR1 is PRHDT and CDR2 FYEKMQ (reference sequence). The CDR3 DNA reads TGTGCCAGCAGCTTAGGCCCGGTCGGAGTTTACAATGAGCAGTTCTTC. Encoded protein: CASSLGPVGVYNEQFF.

The genes are TRBV28 and TRBJ2-3, with D possibly TRBD2 on 5 matching bases. There are 12 residues in the CDR3. The V end lost 6 bases, the J end lost 9 bases, and 13 bases lay between the germline ends. Germline loops: CDR1 MDHEN, CDR2 SYDVKM. The CDR3 spells CASRTPTGTQYF. Written as DNA, the CDR3 is TGTGCCAGCAGGACCCCCACGGGGACGCAGTATTTT. The full variable domain, its missing parts supplied by reference TRBV28 and TRBJ2-3, is DVKVTQSSRYLVKRTGEKVFLECVQDMDHENMFWYRQDPGLGLRLIYFSYDVKMKEKGDIPEGYSVSREKKERFSLILESASTNQTSMYLCASRTPTGTQYFGPGTRLTVL.

The chain combines TRBV7-9 with TRBJ2-2; a weak D match, TRBD1 (6 bases). The length of the CDR3 is 19 residues. Deletions cut 0 bases from V and 1 base from J, with 18 bases between. The germline V gene has CDR1 SEHNR and CDR2 FQNEAQ (reference sequence). CDR3 nucleotides: TGTGCCAGCAGCTTAGCAAGAGGGACAAATGCTGGGAACACCGGGGAGCTGTTTTTT. Its protein is CASSLARGTNAGNTGELFF.

The chain combines TRBV6-1 with TRBJ2-2; D may be TRBD2 (6 bases). V lost 3 bases to trimming and J lost 1 base, with 6 bases between them. The CDR3 sequence is 14 residues long. Germline V gene lookup returns CDR1 MNHNS and CDR2 SASEGT. The CDR3, as DNA: TGTGCCAGCAGTGACGGGGGGAACACCGGGGAGCTGTTTTTT. Its translation is CASSDGGNTGELFF.

The chain couples TRBV4-2 to TRBJ1-2, with D possibly being TRBD1 (6 bases). The CDR3 length is 15 residues. Germline V gives CDR1 LGHNA, CDR2 YNFKEQ. Trimming took off 4 bases at V and 8 bases at J, with 20 bases between the two ends. This CDR3 reads CASSPQGGGTIGYTF. CDR3 sequence (DNA): TGTGCCAGCAGCCCACAGGGCGGGGGAACTATCGGCTACACCTTC.

The rearrangement links TRBV2 to TRBJ2-7; possibly TRBD1 for D (6 bases). This CDR3 comprises 14 residues. Germline-derived CDR1 and CDR2 are SNHLY and FYNNEI. Trimming took 3 bases from V and 3 from J, leaving 12 bases between them. The CDR3 here is CASSEFLDSYEQYF. The CDR3 region has the DNA TGTGCCAGCAGTGAGTTTTTGGACAGCTACGAGCAGTACTTC.

The chain employs TRBV18 and TRBJ2-7, with TRBD2 matching 8 bases. V was pared by 0 bases and J by 0 bases, with 1 base of the junction left unmatched. Germline assignment: CDR1 KGHSH and CDR2 LQKENI. This CDR3 region has 15 residues. The CDR3: CASSPPSGGSYEQYF. For the CDR3, the DNA is TGTGCCAGCTCACCACCGAGCGGGGGCTCCTACGAGCAGTACTTC. The whole variable domain, filled in from reference TRBV18 and TRBJ2-7, reads NAGVMQNPRHLVRRRGQEARLRCSPMKGHSHVYWYRQLPEEGLKFMVYLQKENIIDESGMPKERFSAEFPKEGPSILRIQQVVRGDSAAYFCASSPPSGGSYEQYFGPGTRLTVT.

CDR3 sequence reads: CASSLVGARYGYTF. CDR3 nucleotide sequence: TGTGCCAGCAGTTTAGTGGGGGCAAGGTATGGCTACACCTTC. V gene TRBV28 combines with J gene TRBJ1-2; a possible D gene is TRBD1 (6 bases). V lost 2 bases to trimming and J lost 5 bases, with 12 bases between them. This CDR3 spans 14 amino acids. The V gene's germline CDR1 is MDHEN and CDR2 SYDVKM.

This clone appeared a single time. The chain joins TRBV9 to TRBJ2-7, with TRBD2 identical over 7 bases. Germline lookup yields CDR1 SGDLS and CDR2 YYNGEE. Trimming at V came to 2 bases and at J to 1 base, leaving 9 bases not matched to a gene. The CDR3 is made up of 16 amino acids. DNA of the CDR3: TGTGCCAGCAGCGTGGGTCCGGCTAGCGGTTCCTACGAGCAGTACTTC. Protein: CASSVGPASGSYEQYF.

The chain joins TRBV18 to TRBJ2-2, with TRBD2 matching 8 bases. After removal of 3 bases from V and 5 bases from J, the junction contained 8 bases not matched to a gene. This CDR3 contains 16 residues. Germline loops: CDR1 KGHSH, CDR2 LQKENI. The CDR3 sequence is CASSPETSVSTGELFF. The CDR3 DNA reads TGTGCCAGCTCACCGGAGACTAGCGTCTCAACCGGGGAGCTGTTTTTT.

This clone came up many times. In nucleotides, the CDR3 is TGTGCCAGCAGGGCGAGGAGGGACGGTCAGCCCCAGCATTTT. Protein product: CASRARRDGQPQHF. V and J are TRBV6-1 and TRBJ1-5; D may be TRBD1 (5 bases). The V end lost 6 bases, the J end lost 6 bases, and 15 bases lay between the germline ends. CDR3 length: 14 amino acids. Germline CDR1 reads MNHNS; CDR2 reads SASEGT.